A single sample gave rise to the 23 T cell receptor beta chains below, sequenced in a study of blood T cell repertoires in COVID-19 (dated by TCRdb to about 2020). The library was built by means of the immunoSEQ multiplex PCR assay. In TCRdb, the immuneACCESS table is reduced to in-frame sequences with V and J assigned. These tables do not hold every clone; where another copy was compared, an unresolved V gene accounts for under half, and the others remain unexplained. The sample table shows about 400,000 clones, and around 87% are seen once. Jointly, the top ten make up more than 1.5% of the sample. Material: PBMCs or T cells enriched from blood (not recorded which). The receptors were sampled from a man aged 35-49 years in a cohort exposed to, infected with or recovered from COVID-19 (not recorded which).

The chain is built from TRBV5-4 and TRBJ2-1, with 10 positions matching TRBD1. Germline CDR1 SGHNT, CDR2 YYREEE (reference sequence). The CDR3 covers 14 residues. The junction had 3 bases not matched to a gene; V was cut back by 0 bases and J by 9 bases. The CDR3 bases are TGTGCCAGCAGCTTGGGGGGACAGGGGACTGAGCAGTTCTTC. Its protein product is CASSLGGQGTEQFF.

The chain links TRBV19 to TRBJ1-1; 9 bases match TRBD1. The CDR3 is 16 residues long. Germline values: CDR1 LNHDA, CDR2 SQIVND (reference sequence). Losses at the gene ends were 4 bases for V and 4 bases for J; bases not matched to a gene: 10. CDR3 DNA: TGTGCCAGTAGTAACTACAGGGGGCGAACGGGCACTGAAGCTTTCTTT. It specifies CASSNYRGRTGTEAFF.

The chain carries TRBV7-6 and TRBJ2-1; maybe TRBD2 (5 bases). Per the germline V gene, CDR1 is SGHVS and CDR2 is FNYEAQ. V lost 5 bases and J 15 bases, leaving 17 bases between the germline ends. The CDR3 is made up of 12 amino acids. The CDR3 region has the DNA TGTGCCAGCAGCCCACCGGGTCCGGACTCGTTCTTC. Translated, it gives CASSPPGPDSFF.

This rearrangement joins TRBV4-2 to TRBJ1-4; 9 bases line up with TRBD1. The CDR3 extends over 17 amino acids. Germline V gene sequence: CDR1 LGHNA, CDR2 YNFKEQ. Germline trimming cut 4 bases from V and 8 bases from J; bases unmatched to any gene: 14. The CDR3: CASSPDGAGQGGEKLFF. The CDR3 region has the DNA TGTGCCAGCAGCCCCGATGGGGCGGGACAGGGCGGCGAAAAACTGTTTTTT.

The rearrangement joins TRBV4-1 to TRBJ2-1; TRBD2 matches at 10 bases. CDR1 MGHRA and CDR2 YSYEKL come from the germline V gene. Trimming at V came to 1 base and at J to 0 bases, leaving 9 bases not matched to a gene. This CDR3 comprises 19 residues. CDR3 coding DNA: TGCGCCAGCAGCCAAGGGACTAGCGGAGTCCGGGGCTCCTACAATGAGCAGTTCTTC. It translates to CASSQGTSGVRGSYNEQFF.

The V gene is TRBV7-8, the J gene TRBJ1-5; D is ambiguous. The CDR3 totals 16 residues. Germline V gene data show CDR1 as SGHVS and CDR2 as FQNEAQ. Trimming pared 0 bases from V and 0 bases from J, leaving 9 bases between. In nucleotides, the CDR3 is TGTGCCAGCAGCTTAGCGTCCCCCTTTAGCAATCAGCCCCAGCATTTT. Protein product: CASSLASPFSNQPQHF.

The genes are TRBV9 and TRBJ2-5; D remains unclear. V was trimmed by 0 bases and J by 0 bases, leaving 12 bases between them. The germline CDR1 and CDR2 sequences are SGDLS and YYNGEE. The CDR3 is made up of 16 amino acids. This chain's CDR3 is CASSVGATAYQETQYF. CDR3 sequence (DNA): TGTGCCAGCAGCGTAGGGGCCACGGCGTACCAAGAGACCCAGTACTTC.

The chain combines TRBV7-3 with TRBJ2-6; 9 nucleotides align to TRBD1. Per the germline V gene, CDR1 is SGHTA and CDR2 is FQGTGA. Trimming at V came to 5 bases and at J to 6 bases, leaving 5 bases not matched to a gene. The CDR3 covers 15 residues. The CDR3 coding sequence is TGTGCCAGCAGCGGACAGGGGTTGGAGGCCAACGTCCTGACTTTC. Translation gives CASSGQGLEANVLTF.

The chain couples TRBV7-3 to TRBJ1-1, with D tentatively TRBD1 (6 bases). CDR1 SGHTA and CDR2 FQGTGA come from the germline V gene. The CDR3 contains 14 residues. Trimming cost V 2 bases and J 4 bases, with 11 bases left between them. CDR3 coding DNA: TGTGCCAGCAGCTTACAGGGGATGGGCACTGAAGCTTTCTTT. The encoded protein is CASSLQGMGTEAFF.

This clone was counted once. The V and J genes are TRBV15 and TRBJ2-3; TRBD2 aligns across 8 bases. Germline V gene sequence: CDR1 LNHNV, CDR2 YYDKDF (reference sequence). Trimming took 0 bases from V and 1 from J; bases not matched to a gene: 3. CDR3 length equals 16 residues. CDR3 loop: CATSREQLAGTDTQYF. The CDR3 coding sequence is TGTGCCACCAGCAGAGAACAACTAGCGGGCACAGATACGCAGTATTTT.

The rearrangement uses TRBV18 and TRBJ2-7; D gene ambiguous. V lost 0 bases and J lost 4, with 7 bases in between. This CDR3 comprises 13 residues. From germline, CDR1 is KGHSH and CDR2 LQKENI. Here the CDR3 reads CASSPPVAYEQYF. The CDR3 region has the DNA TGTGCCAGCTCACCACCGGTTGCGTACGAGCAGTACTTC. The full variable domain, its missing parts supplied by reference TRBV18 and TRBJ2-7, is NAGVMQNPRHLVRRRGQEARLRCSPMKGHSHVYWYRQLPEEGLKFMVYLQKENIIDESGMPKERFSAEFPKEGPSILRIQQVVRGDSAAYFCASSPPVAYEQYFGPGTRLTVT.

The chain employs TRBV28 and TRBJ2-7; D may be TRBD2 (7 bases). V dropped 6 bases and J dropped 4 bases, with 19 bases sitting between them. Per the germline V gene, CDR1 is MDHEN and CDR2 is SYDVKM. CDR3 length: 15 amino acids. The CDR3 sequence: CASRPHGGLKYEQYF. The CDR3, as DNA: TGTGCCAGCAGACCGCACGGGGGGCTTAAGTACGAGCAGTACTTC.

This sequence joins TRBV10-3 and TRBJ1-2; unclear D gene. The CDR3 length is 11 residues. Germline assignment: CDR1 ENHRY and CDR2 SYGVKD. V lost 6 bases and J lost 4, with 6 bases in between. As DNA, the CDR3 is TGTGCCATCAGGGCGGGCTATGGCTACACCTTC. Translation: CAIRAGYGYTF.

The genes are TRBV28 and TRBJ1-4; D is possibly TRBD1 (6 bases). The V end was cut by 6 bases, the J end by 7 bases, with 18 bases between. The CDR3 covers 15 residues. Per the germline V gene, CDR1 is MDHEN and CDR2 is SYDVKM. CDR3 protein: CASSPTQGKGEKLFF. In DNA, the CDR3 is TGTGCCAGCAGCCCCACACAGGGAAAAGGTGAAAAACTGTTTTTT.

This clone was counted a single time. The chain recombines TRBV5-1 with TRBJ2-7; TRBD1 matches 10 bases. This CDR3 has 14 residues. Germline V gene sequence: CDR1 SGHRS, CDR2 YFSETQ. V shed 0 bases and J 5 bases; nucleotides not matched to a gene: 2. In DNA form, the CDR3 reads TGCGCCAGCAGCTTGGTTGGGACAGGGGACGAGCAGTACTTC. This gives the protein CASSLVGTGDEQYF. The whole variable domain, remainder taken from reference TRBV5-1 and TRBJ2-7, is KAGVTQTPRYLIKTRGQQVTLSCSPISGHRSVSWYQQTPGQGLQFLFEYFSETQRNKGNFPGRFSGRQFSNSRSEMNVSTLELGDSALYLCASSLVGTGDEQYFGPGTRLTVT.

The chain has TRBV6-5 and TRBJ2-7; TRBD2 is a possible D gene (6 bases). V lost 4 bases and J lost 5, with 12 bases in between. Germline values: CDR1 MNHEY, CDR2 SVGAGI. The length of the CDR3 is 13 residues. The CDR3 DNA is TGTGCCAGCAGTTCCCGCGGGGCCCACGAGCAGTACTTC. It yields the protein CASSSRGAHEQYF.

The chain couples TRBV28 to TRBJ1-2; TRBD1 matches at 8 bases. The germline V gene has CDR1 MDHEN and CDR2 SYDVKM. CDR3 length: 15 residues. V lost 6 bases and J lost 4; bases outside the gene matches: 10. The CDR3 DNA follows: TGTGCCAGCAGCCGTCCGCAGGGGGCCAGCTATGGCTACACCTTC. It specifies CASSRPQGASYGYTF.

The chain recombines TRBV9 with TRBJ2-1, with D possibly matching TRBD2 (5 bases). The germline CDR1 and CDR2 sequences are SGDLS and YYNGEE. V lost 0 bases to trimming and J lost 4 bases, with 8 bases between them. This CDR3 spans 14 amino acids. The CDR3 DNA sequence: TGTGCCAGCAGCGTAGTCGGGAATTACAATGAGCAGTTCTTC. Amino acid sequence: CASSVVGNYNEQFF.

This chain connects TRBV11-2 to TRBJ2-7, with D perhaps matching TRBD1 (6 bases). The germline V gene encodes CDR1 SGHAT and CDR2 FQNNGV. Trimming left V 4 bases short and J 0 bases short, with 16 bases between. There are 16 residues in the CDR3. The chain's CDR3 is CASSWGRGQSSYEQYF. CDR3 coding DNA: TGTGCCAGCAGCTGGGGTAGGGGACAAAGCTCCTACGAGCAGTACTTC.

In this sample, this clone turned up many times. The chain carries TRBV27 and TRBJ2-7; D is possibly TRBD2 (6 bases). V was trimmed by 7 bases and J by 3 bases, leaving 16 bases between them. The CDR3 is 14 amino acids. Germline CDR1 MNHEY, CDR2 SMNVEV (reference sequence). The CDR3 DNA is TGTGCCAGCAAGGGTCCCGGAGGGCACTACGAGCAGTACTTC. Amino acids: CASKGPGGHYEQYF.

The chain combines TRBV27 with TRBJ1-5, with D possibly matching TRBD1 (6 bases). The CDR3 extends over 17 amino acids. CDR1 is MNHEY and CDR2 is SMNVEV in the germline V gene (reference sequence). Between the trimmed V and J ends, which lost 0 bases and 1 base, there was a span of 13 bases. The CDR3 here is CASSLSMGAGSNQPQHF. CDR3 in DNA: TGTGCCAGCAGTTTATCAATGGGGGCTGGGAGCAATCAGCCCCAGCATTTT.

This clone was observed a single time. This rearrangement joins TRBV11-1 to TRBJ2-2; 8 nucleotides align to TRBD2. Germline assignment: CDR1 SGHAT and CDR2 FQDESV (reference sequence). Unmatched junction bases numbered 5, after V lost 6 bases and J lost 8 bases. The CDR3 has 13 amino acids. CDR3: CASSHSGVGELFF. For the CDR3, the DNA is TGTGCCAGCAGTCATAGCGGGGTAGGGGAGCTGTTTTTT.

This CDR3 is CASSEPGTGKYNEQFF. The CDR3 DNA sequence: TGTGCCAGCAGCGAACCCGGGACAGGTAAATACAATGAGCAGTTCTTC. The chain uses TRBV5-4 and TRBJ2-1; TRBD1 matches 8 bases. Germline CDR1 SGHNT, CDR2 YYREEE (reference sequence). The junction had 10 bases not matched to a gene; V was cut back by 4 bases and J by 4 bases. This CDR3 is built from 16 residues.